The 23 T cell receptor beta chains listed next were all sequenced from one sample in a study of blood T cell repertoires in COVID-19. The method was immunoSEQ multiplex PCR; TCRdb's version includes in-frame clones alone and lacks a portion of them. The repertoire holds some 200,000 clones, with 70% to 90% as singletons. Sequencing was carried out using peripheral blood. The source of these receptors is a man between 40 and 49 years old with active or convalescent COVID-19.

This chain links TRBV19 with TRBJ2-7, with TRBD1 matching 7 bases. Germline V gene lookup returns CDR1 LNHDA and CDR2 SQIVND (reference sequence). The trim removed 3 bases at V and 3 bases at J, leaving 8 bases unmatched. This CDR3 has 15 residues. CDR3 amino acids: CASSITGTASYEQYF. As DNA, the CDR3 is TGTGCCAGTAGTATTACTGGGACAGCTAGCTACGAGCAGTACTTC.

The chain uses TRBV5-1 and TRBJ2-2; D is unresolved. V was trimmed by 3 bases and J by 1 base, leaving 4 bases between them. The CDR3 is made up of 13 amino acids. Germline loops: CDR1 SGHRS, CDR2 YFSETQ. This chain's CDR3 is CASSSMNTGELFF. CDR3 in DNA: TGCGCCAGCAGCTCTATGAACACCGGGGAGCTGTTTTTT.

CDR3 amino acids: CASSLALINTEAFF. The CDR3, as DNA: TGTGCCAGCAGCTTAGCCCTTATAAACACTGAAGCTTTCTTT. This rearrangement joins TRBV11-2 to TRBJ1-1; D not certain. The V end was cut by 1 base, the J end by 2 bases, with 8 bases between. Germline CDR1 and CDR2: SGHAT and FQNNGV. The CDR3 loop spans 14 amino acids.

The chain joins TRBV5-1 to TRBJ1-2; D is undetermined. Trimming removed 5 bases at V and 2 bases at J, with 7 bases between. Germline CDR1 is SGHRS and CDR2 is YFSETQ. The CDR3 is made up of 12 amino acids. The chain's CDR3 is CASRTGNYGYTF. CDR3 nucleotide sequence: TGCGCCAGCAGAACGGGGAACTATGGCTACACCTTC.

The chain is built from TRBV11-2 and TRBJ2-1, with 7 nucleotides matching TRBD2. From germline, CDR1 is SGHAT and CDR2 FQNNGV. The ends lost 5 bases at V and 4 bases at J; junction bases unmatched: 14. This CDR3 has 17 amino acids. CDR3 in amino acids: CASSPHPGLVVYNEQFF. The CDR3 DNA follows: TGTGCCAGCAGCCCACACCCCGGACTAGTCGTGTACAATGAGCAGTTCTTC.

This chain links TRBV7-9 with TRBJ2-1, with 12 bases identical to TRBD2. The germline V gene has CDR1 SEHNR and CDR2 FQNEAQ (reference sequence). The CDR3 length is 18 residues. The V gene end was trimmed by 3 bases and the J gene end by 5 bases; junction bases not matched to a gene: 11. The CDR3: CASSLRLAGGPENNEQFF. The CDR3 DNA reads TGTGCCAGCAGCTTGAGGCTAGCGGGAGGGCCAGAGAACAATGAGCAGTTCTTC. Full variable domain (outside the CDR3, taken from reference TRBV7-9 and TRBJ2-1): DTGVSQNPRHKITKRGQNVTFRCDPISEHNRLYWYRQTLGQGPEFLTYFQNEAQLEKSRLLSDRFSAERPKGSFSTLEIQRTEQGDSAMYLCASSLRLAGGPENNEQFFGPGTRLTVL.

V gene TRBV5-1 combines with J gene TRBJ1-3; 7 bases align to TRBD1. V shed 2 bases and J 4 bases; nucleotides not matched to a gene: 6. This CDR3 is 15 amino acids long. Germline assignment: CDR1 SGHRS and CDR2 YFSETQ. This CDR3 is CASSFSGGSGNTIYF. The CDR3 region has the DNA TGCGCCAGCAGCTTTTCAGGGGGATCCGGAAACACCATATATTTT.

J is TRBJ1-1 and V is TRBV11-2; tentatively, D is TRBD1 (6 bases). CDR3 length: 17 residues. V lost 4 bases and J 5 bases, leaving 23 bases between the germline ends. CDR1 SGHAT and CDR2 FQNNGV come from the germline V gene. This chain's CDR3 is CASSSLRVVQGVTEAFF. Written as DNA, the CDR3 is TGTGCCAGCAGCTCCCTAAGGGTTGTACAGGGTGTGACTGAAGCTTTCTTT.

The chain combines TRBV12-3 or TRBV12-4 with TRBJ1-1, with a possible D match to TRBD1 (5 bases). Trimming stripped 0 bases from V and 7 bases from J, with 6 bases between. CDR3 length: 12 amino acids. In DNA, the CDR3 is TGTGCCAGCAGTTTAGCGGGGCTTGAAGCTTTCTTT. It codes for CASSLAGLEAFF.

The V call is TRBV28, the J call TRBJ1-2; possibly TRBD1 for D (6 bases). This CDR3 comprises 13 residues. V lost 4 bases, J lost 5 bases, and 11 bases lay in between. Germline V lookup: CDR1 MDHEN, CDR2 SYDVKM. CDR3: CASSSRGWYGYTF. DNA for the CDR3: TGTGCCAGCAGTTCCAGGGGCTGGTATGGCTACACCTTC.

This sequence joins TRBV13 and TRBJ1-1; a possible D gene is TRBD1 (5 bases). This CDR3 has 15 residues. Germline CDR1 reads PRHDT; CDR2 reads FYEKMQ (reference sequence). Trimming took off 3 bases at V and 6 bases at J, with 17 bases between the two ends. CDR3 sequence reads: CASSFQVGLSSEAFF. In DNA form, the CDR3 reads TGTGCCAGCAGCTTCCAAGTGGGGCTTTCGTCTGAAGCTTTCTTT. Filled out from reference TRBV13 and TRBJ1-1, the complete variable domain reads AAGVIQSPRHLIKEKRETATLKCYPIPRHDTVYWYQQGPGQDPQFLISFYEKMQSDKGSIPDRFSAQQFSDYHSELNMSSLELGDSALYFCASSFQVGLSSEAFFGQGTRLTVV.

This clone was detected once. The J gene is TRBJ1-2, the V gene TRBV2, with 8 bases identical to TRBD1. This CDR3 is 16 amino acids long. Germline CDR1 SNHLY, CDR2 FYNNEI. J lost 2 bases, V lost 4 bases, and 9 bases had no gene match. The CDR3 loop reads CASSVGGQAKNYGYTF. Written as DNA, the CDR3 is TGTGCCAGCAGTGTCGGGGGACAGGCTAAAAACTATGGCTACACCTTC.

This clone was counted at least ten times. This chain links TRBV3-1 (or the pseudogene TRBV3-2) with TRBJ2-1; D perhaps matches TRBD2 (7 bases). Trimming took 6 bases from V and 6 from J, leaving 15 bases between them. The CDR3 is 14 amino acids. Germline-derived CDR1 and CDR2 are LGHDT and YNNKEL (reference sequence). CDR3 residues: CASRRGGGFNEQFF. The CDR3 region has the DNA TGTGCCAGCAGACGAGGCGGGGGCTTCAATGAGCAGTTCTTC.

For the CDR3, the DNA is TGTGCCAGCAGCTTGGGAGGGGCCGTTGAGCAGTTCTTC. Translated: CASSLGGAVEQFF. The V and J genes are TRBV7-9 and TRBJ2-1; 7 positions match TRBD2. This CDR3 comprises 13 residues. CDR1 SEHNR and CDR2 FQNEAQ come from the germline V gene (reference sequence). The junction had 5 bases not matched to a gene; V was cut back by 3 bases and J by 9 bases. Filled out from reference TRBV7-9 and TRBJ2-1, the complete variable domain reads DTGVSQNPRHKITKRGQNVTFRCDPISEHNRLYWYRQTLGQGPEFLTYFQNEAQLEKSRLLSDRFSAERPKGSFSTLEIQRTEQGDSAMYLCASSLGGAVEQFFGPGTRLTVL.

This clone has a handful of counts. The CDR3 loop reads CASSAPQTSGVIKSTDTQYF. For the CDR3, the DNA is TGTGCCAGCAGTGCGCCCCAGACTAGCGGAGTAATCAAAAGCACAGATACGCAGTATTTT. The genes are TRBV6-1 and TRBJ2-3; TRBD2 aligns across 9 bases. Germline V CDR1 and CDR2: MNHNS, SASEGT. With V trimmed by 4 bases and J by 0 bases, 17 bases remained unmatched. This CDR3 region has 20 residues.

This chain connects TRBV15 to TRBJ2-3; D remains unclear. Deletions cut 0 bases from V and 6 bases from J, with 13 bases between. This CDR3 is built from 15 residues. The germline V gene has CDR1 LNHNV and CDR2 YYDKDF (reference sequence). The CDR3 spells CATSRDGQTWDTQYF. CDR3 coding DNA: TGTGCCACCAGCAGAGATGGTCAGACTTGGGATACGCAGTATTTT.

V usage is TRBV28 and J usage is TRBJ2-7; 8 bases are a match to TRBD1. This CDR3 has 15 residues. The V gene end was trimmed by 4 bases and the J gene end by 5 bases; junction bases not matched to a gene: 10. Germline V gives CDR1 MDHEN, CDR2 SYDVKM. In DNA form, the CDR3 reads TGTGCCAGCAGTTCTACAGGGGGTTTTTACCACGAGCAGTACTTC. Translated: CASSSTGGFYHEQYF.

As for this clone: At the DNA level, this CDR3 is encoded by other sequences in the same sample as well. J is TRBJ1-6 and V is TRBV18, with D tentatively TRBD1 (5 bases). V was cut by 6 bases and J by 7 bases, with 10 bases left in between. The germline CDR1 and CDR2 sequences are KGHSH and LQKENI. The CDR3 sequence is 13 residues long. For the CDR3, the DNA is TGTGCCAGCTCCCTCAACAGGAATTCACCCCTCCACTTT. Protein: CASSLNRNSPLHF.

The chain has TRBV5-5 and TRBJ1-2, with D perhaps TRBD1 (6 bases). Germline loops: CDR1 SGHKS, CDR2 YYEKEE (reference sequence). This CDR3 is built from 15 residues. Trimming pared 4 bases from V and 4 bases from J, leaving 17 bases between. The CDR3 region has the DNA TGTGCCAGCAGCCAGACAGGAGGTCAAGTCTATGGCTACACCTTC. Translation: CASSQTGGQVYGYTF.

A few counts support this clone. The rearrangement uses TRBV7-9 and TRBJ1-1; TRBD1 matches 10 bases. Germline assignment: CDR1 SEHNR and CDR2 FQNEAQ (reference sequence). This CDR3 spans 16 amino acids. V was clipped by 0 bases and J by 0 bases; unmatched bases: 1. Written as DNA, the CDR3 is TGTGCCAGCAGCTTAGCGACAGGGGGCATGAACACTGAAGCTTTCTTT. Translated: CASSLATGGMNTEAFF.

This clone was seen only once. The genes are TRBV6-2 or TRBV6-3 and TRBJ1-1, with D tentatively TRBD1 (5 bases). Trimming cost V 5 bases and J 7 bases, with 8 bases left between them. The CDR3 covers 11 residues. The germline V gene has CDR1 MNHEY and CDR2 SVGEGT. The CDR3 is CASSQGYEAFF. In nucleotides, the CDR3 is TGTGCCAGCAGTCAGGGATATGAAGCTTTCTTT.

The rearrangement uses TRBV4-1 and TRBJ1-1, with no clear D. Trimming pared 3 bases from V and 2 bases from J, leaving 13 bases between. This CDR3 region has 15 residues. Germline assignment: CDR1 MGHRA and CDR2 YSYEKL. The CDR3 coding sequence is TGCGCCAGCAGCCAGGGCCCAGGCTTTAACACTGAAGCTTTCTTT. Translated, it gives CASSQGPGFNTEAFF.

V is TRBV5-4 and J is TRBJ1-1, with D uncertain. This CDR3 spans 13 amino acids. The germline V gene encodes CDR1 SGHNT and CDR2 YYREEE (reference sequence). V was trimmed by 7 bases and J by 1 base, leaving 11 bases between them. DNA for the CDR3: TGTGCCAGCGGCGGGGAGGGGAACACTGAAGCTTTCTTT. Translating it yields CASGGEGNTEAFF. Together with reference TRBV5-4 and TRBJ1-1, the CDR3 gives the full variable domain: ETGVTQSPTHLIKTRGQQVTLRCSSQSGHNTVSWYQQALGQGPQFIFQYYREEENGRGNFPPRFSGLQFPNYSSELNVNALELDDSALYLCASGGEGNTEAFFGQGTRLTVV.